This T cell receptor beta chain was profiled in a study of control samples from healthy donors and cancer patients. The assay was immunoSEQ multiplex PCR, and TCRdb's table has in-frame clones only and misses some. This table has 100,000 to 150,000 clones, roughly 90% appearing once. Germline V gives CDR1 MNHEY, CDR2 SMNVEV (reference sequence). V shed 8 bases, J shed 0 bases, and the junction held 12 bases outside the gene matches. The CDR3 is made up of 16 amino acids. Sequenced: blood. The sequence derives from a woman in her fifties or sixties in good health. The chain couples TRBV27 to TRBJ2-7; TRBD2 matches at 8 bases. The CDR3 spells CASSPGTSATSYEQYF. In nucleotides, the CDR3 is TGTGCCAGCTCCCCCGGGACTAGTGCTACCTCCTACGAGCAGTACTTC.